A single sample gave rise to the 5 T cell receptor beta chains below, sequenced in a study of T cells after yellow fever vaccination (dated by TCRdb to between 2018 and 2020). The receptor library was made with 5' RACE. Sequencer: Illumina NovaSeq 6000. The public reads were quality trimmed at Q25 with fastp and then assembled into clones with MiXCR by TCRdb, keeping productive beta chains. CDR3 protein sequences are deduplicated, and each keeps its most common genes and DNA. The sample has about 130,000 distinct CDR3 sequences on record, about 8.2% of them singletons. The ten largest account for about two fifths of the sample. The meaning of the sample's treatment or condition label: live attenuated yellow fever vaccine strain. The source was CD8+ T cells sorted from PBMCs, collected on the day of the yellow fever booster vaccination. Receptors originate from a man aged 18 to 30 who received the YFV17D yellow fever vaccine.

The chain employs TRBV9 and TRBJ2-3; D is tentatively TRBD1 or TRBD2 (5 bases each). The CDR3 runs 16 residues. Germline CDR1 SGDLS, CDR2 YYNGEE. Trimming left V 1 base short and J 2 bases short, with 14 bases between. CDR3 sequence: CASSVLRWGTTDTQYF. DNA for the CDR3: TGTGCCAGCAGCGTACTTCGGTGGGGGACCACAGATACGCAGTATTTT.

CDR3 sequence (DNA): TGCGCCAGCAGCCAAGGATTTGTTAGCGGGGGACGGAACACCGGGGAGCTGTTTTTT. It specifies CASSQGFVSGGRNTGELFF. The chain uses TRBV4-3 and TRBJ2-2; 9 bases are a match to TRBD2. The CDR3 is 19 amino acids. From germline, CDR1 is LGHNA and CDR2 YSLEER. V was pared by 1 base and J by 1 base, with 10 bases of the junction left unmatched.

The V call is TRBV25-1, the J call TRBJ2-5; the D gene is possibly TRBD1 (5 bases). The germline CDR1 and CDR2 sequences are MGHDK and SYGVNS. V lost 6 bases, J lost 5 bases, and 10 bases lay in between. The CDR3 runs 12 residues. The CDR3 coding sequence is TGTGCCAGCAGAGGGGCCTGGGAGACCCAGTACTTC. It is translated as CASRGAWETQYF.

The gene calls are TRBV7-2 and TRBJ2-7; TRBD2 might be the D (6 bases). Deletions cut 0 bases from V and 5 bases from J, with 8 bases between. Germline V CDR1 and CDR2: SGHTA, FQGNSA. CDR3 size: 13 residues. CDR3 coding DNA: TGTGCCAGCAGCTTAGCCGGGGGTGACGAGCAGTACGTC. Protein sequence: CASSLAGGDEQYV.

This clonotype came up a few times. This chain connects TRBV5-1 to TRBJ2-3; no clear D. V lost 6 bases to trimming and J lost 6 bases, with 20 bases between them. The germline V gene encodes CDR1 SGHRS and CDR2 YFSETQ. This CDR3 contains 15 residues. CDR3 region: CASTLGRVGMDTQYF. The CDR3 DNA is TGCGCCAGCACCTTAGGTCGGGTAGGGATGGATACGCAGTATTTT.